These 8 T cell receptor beta chains share one sample of origin, sequenced in a study of tumor-infiltrating lymphocytes in primary liver carcinoma. Both blood RNA, taken from unsorted whole blood, and germline DNA were extracted. TCR beta cDNA was prepared out of roughly 490 ng total RNA by means of a constant-region primer. Libraries for TCR beta were built through three nested multiplex PCR rounds, which together made up a slightly modified ARM-PCR procedure. PCR rounds one and two used TRBV1-TRBV30 forward primers with a C-beta reverse primer for about 9 cycles each. TCRdb fed the multiplex PCR reads into MiXCR, producing one record per CDR3 protein. The sample contains fewer than 350,000 distinct CDR3 sequences, about 60% of which appear only once. Sequenced material: peripheral blood. The receptor set was obtained from a man in his forties or fifties with primary liver carcinoma and hepatitis B virus infection.

Of note for this clonotype: The junction and the germline gene differ at one end; a read error may be behind it. The rearrangement uses TRBV6-1 and TRBJ2-5; TRBD2 matches 8 bases. Germline CDR1 MNHNS, CDR2 SASEGT. CDR3 length equals 15 residues. The DNA of the CDR3 is TGTGCCAACAGTGGGCCTGACAGGCCGGGGGGGTCCCAGTACTTC. It codes for CANSGPDRPGGSQYF.

Points on this clonotype: The junction shows a germline mismatch at one end, possibly a read error. The chain employs TRBV24-1 and TRBJ2-7; maybe TRBD1 (7 bases). The CDR3 sequence is 15 residues long. Germline V lookup: CDR1 KGHDR, CDR2 SFDVKD. CDR3 sequence reads: CATSRRGQGTHEQHF. CDR3 DNA: TGTGCCACCAGTCGGAGGGGGCAGGGAACCCACGAGCAGCACTTC.

This clonotype has more than one count but fewer than ten. The chain joins TRBV5-6 to TRBJ1-3, with 7 bases aligning to TRBD1. Looked up from germline, CDR1 is SGHDT and CDR2 is YYEEEE. The J segment lost 7 bases and the V segment lost 5 bases, leaving 12 bases of the junction unmatched. The CDR3 sequence is 15 residues long. The chain's CDR3 is CASRPQTGAWNTIYF. The CDR3 DNA reads TGTGCCAGCAGACCCCAAACAGGGGCTTGGAACACCATATATTTT.

This clonotype occurred once. The chain couples TRBV11-2 to TRBJ2-7, with D perhaps TRBD2 (6 bases). TRBJ2-1 explains the end of the DNA better; the J call may be wrong. Germline CDR1 SGHAT, CDR2 FQNNGV. CDR3 length: 14 amino acids. The CDR3 loop reads CASSLAGTGYEQFF. CDR3 coding DNA: TGTGCCAGCAGCTTAGCCGGGACTGGCTACGAGCAGTTCTTC.

This clonotype was seen repeatedly, ten times or more. This chain uses TRBV10-2 with TRBJ1-5; 7 bases line up with TRBD1. Germline values: CDR1 WSHSY, CDR2 SAAADI. The CDR3 length is 14 residues. After removal of 5 bases from V and 5 bases from J, the junction contained 6 bases not matched to a gene. CDR3 bases: TGCGCCAGCAGTTCTGACAGGGTATATCAGCCCCAGCATTTT. Its protein product is CASSSDRVYQPQHF.

Details on this clonotype: The junction differs from germline at one of its ends, possibly a read error. The J gene is TRBJ1-1, the V gene TRBV29-1; D is unresolved. Germline V gene sequence: CDR1 SQVTM, CDR2 ANQGSEA. This CDR3 comprises 15 residues. The CDR3 spells CSVATHLDMNTEASF. CDR3 sequence (DNA): TGCAGCGTTGCGACGCATTTGGATATGAACACTGAAGCTTCCTTT.

Remarks on this clonotype: A read error may account for a junction end that differs from germline. CDR3 region: CASVMGTGLYEQHF. The CDR3 bases are TGTGCCAGCGTAATGGGGACTGGTCTCTACGAGCAGCACTTC. The chain couples TRBV6-6 to TRBJ2-7, with a tentative D call TRBD2 (6 bases). Per germline, CDR1 MNHNY and CDR2 SVGAGI (reference sequence). This CDR3 has 14 amino acids.

At least ten counts were recorded for this clonotype. The chain joins TRBV12-3 or TRBV12-4 to TRBJ2-5, with 7 bases that match TRBD1. The CDR3 runs 13 residues. V shed 6 bases, J shed 5 bases, and the junction held 6 bases outside the gene matches. The CDR3 nucleotides read TGTGCCAGCAGCATGACAGGGACGGAGACCCAGTACTTC. This translates into CASSMTGTETQYF.